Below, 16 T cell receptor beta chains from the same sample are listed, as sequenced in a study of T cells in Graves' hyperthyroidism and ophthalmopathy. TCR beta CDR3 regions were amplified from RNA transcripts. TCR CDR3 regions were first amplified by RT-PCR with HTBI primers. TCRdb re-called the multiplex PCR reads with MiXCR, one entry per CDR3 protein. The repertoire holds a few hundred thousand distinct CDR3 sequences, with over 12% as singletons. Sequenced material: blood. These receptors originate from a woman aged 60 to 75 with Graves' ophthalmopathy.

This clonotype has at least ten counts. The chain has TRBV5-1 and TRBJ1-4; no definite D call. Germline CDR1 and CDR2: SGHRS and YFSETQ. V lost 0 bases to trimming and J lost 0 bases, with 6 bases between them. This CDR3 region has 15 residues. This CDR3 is CASSLGEATNEKLFF. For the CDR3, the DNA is TGCGCCAGCAGCTTGGGGGAAGCAACTAATGAAAAACTGTTTTTT.

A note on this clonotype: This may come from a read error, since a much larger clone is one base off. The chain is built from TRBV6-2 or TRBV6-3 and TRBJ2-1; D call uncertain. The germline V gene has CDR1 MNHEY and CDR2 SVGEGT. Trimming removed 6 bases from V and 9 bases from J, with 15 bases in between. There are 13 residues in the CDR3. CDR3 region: CASSSFSNGEQFF. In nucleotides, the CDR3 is TGTGCCAGCAGCTCTTTTAGCAACGGTGAGCAGTTCTTC.

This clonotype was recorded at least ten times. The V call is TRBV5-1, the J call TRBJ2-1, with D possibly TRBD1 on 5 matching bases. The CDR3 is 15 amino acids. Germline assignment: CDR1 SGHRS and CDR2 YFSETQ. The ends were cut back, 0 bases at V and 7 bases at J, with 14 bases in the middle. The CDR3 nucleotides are TGCGCCAGCAGCTTGGGGTTAGGGGTGCTAAATGAGCAGTTCTTC. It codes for CASSLGLGVLNEQFF.

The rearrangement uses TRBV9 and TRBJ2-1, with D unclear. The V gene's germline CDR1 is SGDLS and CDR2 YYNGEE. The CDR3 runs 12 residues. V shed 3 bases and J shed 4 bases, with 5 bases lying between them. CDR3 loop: CASSATYNEQFF. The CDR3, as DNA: TGTGCCAGCAGCGCCACTTACAATGAGCAGTTCTTC.

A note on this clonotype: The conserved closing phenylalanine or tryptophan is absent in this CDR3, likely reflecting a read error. CDR3 DNA: TGCGCCAGCAGCCATCCCGGGGGCAGAACGAACACTGAAGCTTTCTCT. This translates into CASSHPGGRTNTEAFS. The chain carries TRBV4-1 and TRBJ1-1; possible D gene TRBD1, 6 bases. The germline gives CDR1 MGHRA, CDR2 YSYEKL. Trimming took 3 bases from V and 1 from J, leaving 15 bases between them. The CDR3 consists of 16 residues.

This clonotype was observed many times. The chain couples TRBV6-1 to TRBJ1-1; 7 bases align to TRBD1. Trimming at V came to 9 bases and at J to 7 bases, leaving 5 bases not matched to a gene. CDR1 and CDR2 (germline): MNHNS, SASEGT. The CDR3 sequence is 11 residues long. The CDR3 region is CASSTGLEAFF. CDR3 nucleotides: TGTGCCAGTTCGACAGGGCTTGAAGCTTTCTTT.

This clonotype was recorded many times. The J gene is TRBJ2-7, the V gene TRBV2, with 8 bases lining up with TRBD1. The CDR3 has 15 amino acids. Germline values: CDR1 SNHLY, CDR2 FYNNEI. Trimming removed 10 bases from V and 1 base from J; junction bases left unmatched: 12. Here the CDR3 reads CATNPSRGQSYEQYF. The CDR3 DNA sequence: TGTGCCACCAACCCCAGCAGGGGGCAGTCCTACGAGCAGTACTTC. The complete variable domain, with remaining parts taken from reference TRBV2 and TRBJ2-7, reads EPEVTQTPSHQVTQMGQEVILRCVPISNHLYFYWYRQILGQKVEFLVSFYNNEISEKSEIFDDQFSVERPDGSNFTLKIRSTKLEDSAMYFCATNPSRGQSYEQYFGPGTRLTVT.

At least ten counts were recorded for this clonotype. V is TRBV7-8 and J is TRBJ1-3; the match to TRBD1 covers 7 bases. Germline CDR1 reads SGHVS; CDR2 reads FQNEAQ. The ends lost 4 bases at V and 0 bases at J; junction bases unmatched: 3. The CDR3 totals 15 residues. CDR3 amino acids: CASSYGQASGNTIYF. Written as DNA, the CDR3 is TGTGCCAGCAGCTACGGACAGGCCTCTGGAAACACCATATATTTT.

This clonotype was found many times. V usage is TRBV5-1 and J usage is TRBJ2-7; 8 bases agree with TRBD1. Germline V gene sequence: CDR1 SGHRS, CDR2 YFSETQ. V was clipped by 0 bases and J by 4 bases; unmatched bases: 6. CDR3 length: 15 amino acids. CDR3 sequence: CASSLDQGAVYEQYF. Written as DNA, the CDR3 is TGCGCCAGCAGCTTGGATCAGGGGGCGGTGTACGAGCAGTACTTC.

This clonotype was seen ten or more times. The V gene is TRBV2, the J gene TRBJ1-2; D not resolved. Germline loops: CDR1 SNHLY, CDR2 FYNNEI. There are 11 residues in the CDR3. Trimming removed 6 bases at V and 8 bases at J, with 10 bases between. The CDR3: CASRDFGGYTF. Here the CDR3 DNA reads TGTGCCAGCAGGGACTTCGGAGGCTACACCTTC. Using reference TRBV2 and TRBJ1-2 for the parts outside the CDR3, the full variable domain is EPEVTQTPSHQVTQMGQEVILRCVPISNHLYFYWYRQILGQKVEFLVSFYNNEISEKSEIFDDQFSVERPDGSNFTLKIRSTKLEDSAMYFCASRDFGGYTFGSGTRLTVV.

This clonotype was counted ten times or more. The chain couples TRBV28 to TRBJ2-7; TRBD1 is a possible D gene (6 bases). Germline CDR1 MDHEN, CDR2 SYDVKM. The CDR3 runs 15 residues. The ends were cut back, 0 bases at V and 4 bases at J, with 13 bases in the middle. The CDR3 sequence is CASSLWGAQVYEQYF. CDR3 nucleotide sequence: TGTGCCAGCAGTTTATGGGGGGCTCAAGTGTACGAGCAGTACTTC.

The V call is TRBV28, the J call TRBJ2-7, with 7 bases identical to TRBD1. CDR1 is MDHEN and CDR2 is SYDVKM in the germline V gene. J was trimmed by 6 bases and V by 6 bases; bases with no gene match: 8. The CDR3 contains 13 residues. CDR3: CASRWPGQSEQYF. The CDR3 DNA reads TGTGCCAGCAGATGGCCGGGACAGAGCGAGCAGTACTTC.

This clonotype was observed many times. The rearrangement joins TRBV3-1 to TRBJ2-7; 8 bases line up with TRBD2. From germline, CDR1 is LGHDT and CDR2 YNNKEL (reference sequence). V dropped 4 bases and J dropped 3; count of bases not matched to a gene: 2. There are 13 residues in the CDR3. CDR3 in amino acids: CASSPRGGYEQYF. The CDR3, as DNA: TGTGCCAGCAGCCCCCGGGGGGGCTACGAGCAGTACTTC.

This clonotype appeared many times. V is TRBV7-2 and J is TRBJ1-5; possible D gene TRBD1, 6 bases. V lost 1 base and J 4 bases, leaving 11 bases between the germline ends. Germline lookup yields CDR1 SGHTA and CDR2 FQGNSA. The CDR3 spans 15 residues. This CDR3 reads CASSLVGAGNQPQHF. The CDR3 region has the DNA TGTGCCAGCAGCTTAGTGGGGGCGGGAAATCAGCCCCAGCATTTT.

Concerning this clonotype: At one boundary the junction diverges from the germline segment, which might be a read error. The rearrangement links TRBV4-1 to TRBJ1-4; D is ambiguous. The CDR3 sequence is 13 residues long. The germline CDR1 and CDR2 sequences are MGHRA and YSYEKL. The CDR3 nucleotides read TGTGCCAGCAGCCGGGGTAATAATGAAAAACTGTTTTTT. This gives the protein CASSRGNNEKLFF.

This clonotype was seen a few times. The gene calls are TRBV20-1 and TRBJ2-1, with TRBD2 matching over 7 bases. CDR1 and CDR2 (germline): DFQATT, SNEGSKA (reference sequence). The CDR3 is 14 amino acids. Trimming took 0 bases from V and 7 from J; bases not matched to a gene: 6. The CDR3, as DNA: TGCAGTGCTAGAGATTGGCGGGGGAGGAATGAGCAGTTCTTC. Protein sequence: CSARDWRGRNEQFF.